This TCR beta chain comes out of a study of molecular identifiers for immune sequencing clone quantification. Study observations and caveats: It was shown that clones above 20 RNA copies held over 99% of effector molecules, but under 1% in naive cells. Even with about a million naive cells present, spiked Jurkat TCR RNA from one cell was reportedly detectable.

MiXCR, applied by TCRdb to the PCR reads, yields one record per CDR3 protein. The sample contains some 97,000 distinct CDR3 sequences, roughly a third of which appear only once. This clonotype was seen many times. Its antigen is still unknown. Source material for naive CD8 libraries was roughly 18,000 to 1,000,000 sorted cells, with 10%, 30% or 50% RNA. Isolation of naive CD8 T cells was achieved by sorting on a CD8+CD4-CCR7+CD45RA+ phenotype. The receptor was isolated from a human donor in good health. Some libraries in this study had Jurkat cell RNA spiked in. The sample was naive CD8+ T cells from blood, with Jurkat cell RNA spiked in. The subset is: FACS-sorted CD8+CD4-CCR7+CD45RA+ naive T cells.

In nucleotides, the CDR3 is TGTGCCAGCAGTTATAATCCAGATACGCAGTATTTT. Translation: CASSYNPDTQYF. V usage is TRBV6-2 or TRBV6-3 and J usage is TRBJ2-3; D is unclear. The germline V gene encodes CDR1 MNHEY and CDR2 SVGEGT. The V end was cut by 3 bases, the J end by 4 bases, with 5 bases between. This CDR3 region has 12 residues.